This TCR beta chain derives from a study of T cells after posttransplantation cyclophosphamide. The CDR3 runs to 16 residues. The J segment lost 8 bases and the V segment lost 7 bases, leaving 16 bases of the junction unmatched. CDR1 is WNHNN and CDR2 is SYGVQD in the germline V gene (reference sequence). Cells defined as naive were viable CD3+CD4+ or CD3+CD8+ and CCR7+CD45RA+CD45RO-CD95-CD27+CD28+. This table comes from immunoSEQ multiplex PCR, and its TCRdb copy is limited to in-frame clones, with some not included. The sample includes about 11,000 clones, 95% of them seen just once. With respect to this clone: No antigen is known for it.

Whole-study results and caveats: TRB clonality was highly associated with recipient CMV seropositivity and reactivation.

The V and J genes are TRBV10-1 and TRBJ2-1; 8 bases are shared with TRBD1. The sequence was collected from a man aged 25-45 years in good health and a related stem cell transplant donor. The sequenced sample consisted of naive CD8+ T cells sorted from PBMCs. The CDR3 DNA is TGCGCCAGCATCCATAACGGACAGGGTAGGACTGATGAGCAGTTCTTC. Its protein is CASIHNGQGRTDEQFF.